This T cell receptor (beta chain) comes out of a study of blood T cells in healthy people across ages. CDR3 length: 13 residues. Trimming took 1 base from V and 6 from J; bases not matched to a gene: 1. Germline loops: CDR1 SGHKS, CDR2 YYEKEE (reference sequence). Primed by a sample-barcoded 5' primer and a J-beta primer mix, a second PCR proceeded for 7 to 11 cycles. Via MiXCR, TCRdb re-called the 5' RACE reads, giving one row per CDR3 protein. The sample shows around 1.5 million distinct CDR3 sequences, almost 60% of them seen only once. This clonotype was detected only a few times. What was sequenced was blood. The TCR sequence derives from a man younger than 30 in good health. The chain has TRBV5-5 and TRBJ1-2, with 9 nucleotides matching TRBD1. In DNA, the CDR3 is TGTGCCAGCAGCTTGTGGACAGGGGATGGCTACACCTTC. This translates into CASSLWTGDGYTF.